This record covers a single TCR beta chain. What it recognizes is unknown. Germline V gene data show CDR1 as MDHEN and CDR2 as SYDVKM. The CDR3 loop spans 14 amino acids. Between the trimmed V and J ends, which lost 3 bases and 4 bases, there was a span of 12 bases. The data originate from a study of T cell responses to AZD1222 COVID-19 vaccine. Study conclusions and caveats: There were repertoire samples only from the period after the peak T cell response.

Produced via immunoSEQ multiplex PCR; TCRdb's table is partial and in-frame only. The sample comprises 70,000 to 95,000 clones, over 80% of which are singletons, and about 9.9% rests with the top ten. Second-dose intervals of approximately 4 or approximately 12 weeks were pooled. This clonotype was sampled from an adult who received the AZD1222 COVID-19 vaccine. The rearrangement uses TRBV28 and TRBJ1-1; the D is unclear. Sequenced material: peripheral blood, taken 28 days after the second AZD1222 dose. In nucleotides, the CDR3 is TGTGCCAGCAGTTTTGGTCAGGCGGGCACTGAAGCTTTCTTT. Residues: CASSFGQAGTEAFF.